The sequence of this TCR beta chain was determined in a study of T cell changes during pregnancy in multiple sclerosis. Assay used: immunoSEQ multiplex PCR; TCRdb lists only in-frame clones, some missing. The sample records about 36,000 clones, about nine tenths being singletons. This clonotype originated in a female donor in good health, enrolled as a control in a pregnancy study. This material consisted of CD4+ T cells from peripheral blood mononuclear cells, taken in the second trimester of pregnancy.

The CDR3 is CASSRRGSGGTDTQYF. The CDR3 region has the DNA TGTGCCAGCAGCCGTAGGGGGAGCGGGGGCACAGATACGCAGTATTTT. This chain connects TRBV9 to TRBJ2-3; possible D gene TRBD2, 7 bases. This CDR3 has 16 residues. Per germline, CDR1 SGDLS and CDR2 YYNGEE. Trimming took 4 bases from V and 1 from J, leaving 16 bases between them. The whole variable domain, remainder taken from reference TRBV9 and TRBJ2-3, is DSGVTQTPKHLITATGQRVTLRCSPRSGDLSVYWYQQSLDQGLQFLIQYYNGEERAKGNILERFSAQQFPDLHSELNLSSLELGDSALYFCASSRRGSGGTDTQYFGPGTRLTVL.